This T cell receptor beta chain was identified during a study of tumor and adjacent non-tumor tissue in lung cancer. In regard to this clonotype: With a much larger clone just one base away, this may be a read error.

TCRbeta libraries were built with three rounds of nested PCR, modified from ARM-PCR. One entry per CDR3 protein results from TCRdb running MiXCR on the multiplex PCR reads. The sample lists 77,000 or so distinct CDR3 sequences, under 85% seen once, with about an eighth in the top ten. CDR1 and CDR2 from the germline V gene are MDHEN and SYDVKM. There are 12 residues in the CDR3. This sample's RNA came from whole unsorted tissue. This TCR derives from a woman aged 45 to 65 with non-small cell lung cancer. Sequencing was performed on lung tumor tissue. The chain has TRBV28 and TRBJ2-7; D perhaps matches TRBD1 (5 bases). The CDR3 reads CASSSDRDEKYF. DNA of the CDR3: TGTGCCAGCAGTTCAGACAGAGACGAGAAGTACTTC. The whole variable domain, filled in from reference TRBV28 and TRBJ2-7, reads DVKVTQSSRYLVKRTGEKVFLECVQDMDHENMFWYRQDPGLGLRLIYFSYDVKMKEKGDIPEGYSVSREKKERFSLILESASTNQTSMYLCASSSDRDEKYFGPGTRLTVT.